These T cell receptor beta chains were read from a single sample in a study of T cell responses to AZD1222 COVID-19 vaccine. TCRdb's copy holds only in-frame clones and misses some; the assay was immunoSEQ multiplex PCR. Here the sample spans some 110,000 clones, 88% being singletons. Sequences were derived from peripheral blood, sampled 28 days after the second AZD1222 dose. The receptors shown here come from an adult who received the AZD1222 COVID-19 vaccine. CDR3s leave out the opening cysteine and the closing phenylalanine or tryptophan.

TRBJ2-2 TRBV11-2 ASSLDYQRNTGELF
TRBJ2-1 TRBV7-9 ASSLELDEQF
TRBJ1-5 TRBV7-2 ASSMTGPNQPQH
TRBJ1-3 TRBV5-1 ASSSTGVGNTIY
TRBJ1-2 TRBV10-3 AISESGQGPSLYT
TRBJ2-7 TRBV7-2 ASSLGLAGGPTPYEQY
TRBJ2-7 TRBV28 ASSTLVGNSYEQY
TRBJ1-5 TRBV4-3 ASSQDPQGGSNQPQH
TRBJ1-4 TRBV27 ASRERSGKGEKLF
TRBJ2-5 TRBV9 ASSLHQGALVGGETQY
TRBJ1-6 TRBV27 ASNPGQGNLGFYNSPLH
TRBJ2-7 TRBV2 ASSHVRDRHEQY
TRBJ2-3 TRBV24-1 ATSDPTSGVLDTQY
TRBJ1-2 TRBV5-6 ASSLRTSNYGYT
TRBJ2-5 TRBV12-5 ASGSGIPIGQY
TRBJ1-2 TRBV3-1/TRBV3-2 ASGDAGLYGYT